The 17 T cell receptor beta chains listed next were all sequenced from one sample in a study of long-term antiretroviral therapy in people with HIV. Running of the v3.0 immunoSEQ assay took place at survey level. Some clones are missing from TCRdb's copy, which holds only in-frame ones; the method was immunoSEQ multiplex PCR. The repertoire holds around 31,000 clones, with 80% to 90% as singletons. Sequenced material: unsorted PBMCs, taken 0.8 years before starting antiretroviral therapy. The receptors derive from a man aged 18 to 30 with HIV.

Only one count was recorded for this clone. The chain recombines TRBV5-1 with TRBJ1-1; the D is unclear. This CDR3 is built from 14 residues. Looked up from germline, CDR1 is SGHRS and CDR2 is YFSETQ. V lost 0 bases to trimming and J lost 0 bases, with 6 bases between them. CDR3 amino acids: CASSLAHLNTEAFF. The CDR3 bases are TGCGCCAGCAGCTTGGCACACTTGAACACTGAAGCTTTCTTT.

The rearrangement uses TRBV12-5 and TRBJ1-2; D may be TRBD1 (5 bases). The V and J ends lost 1 base and 6 bases respectively, with 15 bases between them. The CDR3 runs to 15 residues. Germline CDR1 reads LGHNT; CDR2 reads FRNRAP. As DNA, the CDR3 is TGTGCTAGTGGTTTGGGCCCCCGGGACCGCGATGGCTACACCTTC. Translating gives CASGLGPRDRDGYTF.

The chain combines TRBV7-8 with TRBJ2-7; D uncertain. The V end lost 6 bases, the J end lost 0 bases, and 6 bases lay between the germline ends. This CDR3 is 12 amino acids long. From germline, CDR1 is SGHVS and CDR2 FQNEAQ. CDR3 nucleotide sequence: TGTGCCAGCAGGCACAACTCCTACGAGCAGTACTTC. Translated: CASRHNSYEQYF.

The rearrangement uses TRBV29-1 and TRBJ1-2; D unclear. This CDR3 is built from 13 residues. The V and J ends lost 3 bases and 8 bases respectively, with 16 bases between them. Germline V CDR1 and CDR2: SQVTM, ANQGSEA. The CDR3 loop is CSVDPGLSIGYTF. CDR3 nucleotides: TGCAGCGTTGACCCAGGATTGAGTATAGGCTACACCTTC.

The chain has TRBV6-5 and TRBJ2-3, with 11 bases identical to TRBD2. J gave up 2 bases and V 7 bases, and 5 bases lay outside the gene matches. In germline, CDR1 is MNHEY, CDR2 SVGAGI. CDR3 length: 15 amino acids. In nucleotides, the CDR3 is TGTGCCAGCAAGGGACTAGCGGAATCCACAGATACGCAGTATTTT. This sequence encodes CASKGLAESTDTQYF.

The count of this clone is one. The chain carries TRBV19 and TRBJ1-4, with D unresolved. The V end was cut by 6 bases, the J end by 8 bases, with 16 bases between. The CDR3 length is 14 residues. Looked up from germline, CDR1 is LNHDA and CDR2 is SQIVND (reference sequence). The CDR3 DNA follows: TGTGCCAGTAGACATCGGGAGACGGGGGAAAAACTGTTTTTT. This translates into CASRHRETGEKLFF.

The chain employs TRBV5-6 and TRBJ2-2; tentatively, D is TRBD1 (5 bases). With 1 base removed from V and 4 bases from J, the gap between germline ends came to 8 bases. The CDR3 spans 14 residues. Germline V lookup: CDR1 SGHDT, CDR2 YYEEEE. In DNA, the CDR3 is TGTGCCAGCAGCTTGTTAGGGGCCACCGGGGAGCTGTTTTTT. Encoded protein: CASSLLGATGELFF.

The chain is built from TRBV2 and TRBJ1-1; weak D call: TRBD1 (5 bases). Per germline, CDR1 SNHLY and CDR2 FYNNEI. This CDR3 region has 15 residues. Deletions cut 6 bases from V and 7 bases from J, with 21 bases between. CDR3 in DNA: TGTGCCAGCAGACGGAATACAGGTTCGGGGGTTGAAGCTTTCTTT. Encoded protein: CASRRNTGSGVEAFF.

The chain combines TRBV14 with TRBJ1-2, with D tentatively TRBD1 (5 bases). Germline CDR1 SGHDN, CDR2 FVKESK. V was trimmed by 4 bases and J by 8 bases, leaving 11 bases between them. The length of the CDR3 is 12 residues. CDR3 DNA sequence: TGTGCCAGCAGCCCCGCAGGGCGAGGCTACACCTTC. Its translation: CASSPAGRGYTF.

The rearrangement joins TRBV18 to TRBJ2-7; 7 bases are shared with TRBD2. Germline-derived CDR1 and CDR2 are KGHSH and LQKENI. The junction had 2 bases not matched to a gene; V was cut back by 0 bases and J by 3 bases. The CDR3 has 14 amino acids. This CDR3 reads CASSPPTSRYEQYF. CDR3 bases: TGTGCCAGCTCACCACCGACTAGCCGCTACGAGCAGTACTTC.

The chain combines TRBV19 with TRBJ1-5, with a weak D call TRBD1 (5 bases). Per the germline V gene, CDR1 is LNHDA and CDR2 is SQIVND (reference sequence). With 4 bases removed from V and 6 bases from J, the gap between germline ends came to 16 bases. The CDR3 has 15 residues. The CDR3 DNA reads as TGTGCCAGTAGTACTCAGGGTGGGTGGGGTCAGCCCCAGCATTTT. Residues: CASSTQGGWGQPQHF.

This chain links TRBV18 with TRBJ2-5; tentative D call: TRBD2 (5 bases). Germline CDR1 is KGHSH and CDR2 is LQKENI. The germline V and J ends were trimmed by 3 bases and 3 bases, with 17 bases remaining between them. This CDR3 is 16 amino acids long. The CDR3 region has the DNA TGTGCCAGCTCACCCCAGGTCATACTAGGAGAAGAGACCCAGTACTTC. Its protein product is CASSPQVILGEETQYF.

The chain employs TRBV30 and TRBJ2-1; TRBD2 agrees at 13 bases. V lost 4 bases, J lost 11 bases, and 5 bases stayed unmatched. This CDR3 contains 13 residues. Germline V gene data show CDR1 as GTSNPN and CDR2 as SVGIG (reference sequence). CDR3 in DNA: TGTGCCTGGACCGGGACTAGCGGGAAGCAGCAGTTCTTC. Translation gives CAWTGTSGKQQFF.

The chain uses TRBV2 and TRBJ2-3; 11 positions agree with TRBD2. J was trimmed by 11 bases and V by 9 bases; bases with no gene match: 19. Looked up from germline, CDR1 is SNHLY and CDR2 is FYNNEI. This CDR3 region has 16 residues. CDR3 sequence (DNA): TGTGCCAGTTCGAAGACTAGCGGGATATCCCCAAAAGGGCAGTATTTT. Protein: CASSKTSGISPKGQYF.

The rearrangement joins TRBV19 to TRBJ1-5, with 7 bases identical to TRBD1. The germline CDR1 and CDR2 sequences are LNHDA and SQIVND (reference sequence). CDR3 size: 15 residues. The ends lost 3 bases at V and 6 bases at J; junction bases unmatched: 8. CDR3 in DNA: TGTGCCAGTAGTATTGATTCAGGGGGGCGTCAGCCCCAGCATTTT. Protein: CASSIDSGGRQPQHF.

The V and J genes are TRBV5-1 and TRBJ2-7, with D possibly being TRBD2 (7 bases). V was trimmed by 4 bases and J by 0 bases, leaving 11 bases between them. Germline CDR1 is SGHRS and CDR2 is YFSETQ. The CDR3 has 14 residues. CDR3 in DNA: TGCGCCAGCAGCCTCCGGGGGGCCTCCTACGAGCAGTACTTC. Amino acid sequence: CASSLRGASYEQYF.

The chain has TRBV5-1 and TRBJ2-6; D is unclear. V was trimmed by 0 bases and J by 3 bases, leaving 10 bases between them. The CDR3 runs 16 residues. Germline V gene sequence: CDR1 SGHRS, CDR2 YFSETQ. The CDR3 loop is CASSLGVSDGANVLTF. For the CDR3, the DNA is TGCGCCAGCAGCTTGGGGGTGTCTGATGGGGCCAACGTCCTGACTTTC.